The 21 T cell receptor beta chains below all came from one sample that was sequenced in a study of blood T cell repertoires in COVID-19. TCRdb's table, derived via immunoSEQ multiplex PCR, lists solely in-frame clones and lacks some. The sample yields 25,000 to 40,000 clones, about 90% seen once. What was sequenced was peripheral blood. These receptors came from a human donor in a cohort sampled during active COVID-19.

V and J are TRBV18 and TRBJ1-6; D is unresolved. Germline V gene lookup returns CDR1 KGHSH and CDR2 LQKENI. The CDR3 contains 15 residues. Between the trimmed V and J ends, which lost 2 bases and 0 bases, there was a span of 5 bases. The CDR3 loop is CASSPISSYNSPLHF. For the CDR3, the DNA is TGTGCCAGCTCACCAATTAGCTCCTATAATTCACCCCTCCACTTT.

The V call is TRBV9, the J call TRBJ1-2; D perhaps matches TRBD1 (6 bases). The ends were cut back, 3 bases at V and 6 bases at J, with 15 bases in the middle. This CDR3 is built from 14 residues. From germline, CDR1 is SGDLS and CDR2 YYNGEE. The DNA of the CDR3 is TGTGCCAGCAGCGCTACAGGGTTAGGGGATGGCTACACCTTC. Its protein product is CASSATGLGDGYTF. The complete variable domain, with remaining parts taken from reference TRBV9 and TRBJ1-2, reads DSGVTQTPKHLITATGQRVTLRCSPRSGDLSVYWYQQSLDQGLQFLIQYYNGEERAKGNILERFSAQQFPDLHSELNLSSLELGDSALYFCASSATGLGDGYTFGSGTRLTVV.

CDR3 region: CASSLVAGVSGANVLTF. CDR3 DNA: TGTGCCAGCAGCTTAGTAGCGGGAGTCTCCGGGGCCAACGTCCTGACTTTC. This chain uses TRBV11-2 with TRBJ2-6; 9 nucleotides line up with TRBD2. The CDR3 sequence is 17 residues long. In germline, CDR1 is SGHAT, CDR2 FQNNGV. V lost 1 base to trimming and J lost 4 bases; unmatched junction nucleotides: 5.

The chain uses TRBV6-1 and TRBJ2-3; TRBD2 might be the D (5 bases). The CDR3 runs 14 residues. V was cut by 3 bases and J by 6 bases, with 13 bases left in between. Germline V gives CDR1 MNHNS, CDR2 SASEGT. The CDR3 here is CASSDFLARDTQYF. The CDR3 coding sequence is TGTGCCAGCAGTGATTTCCTAGCTCGGGATACGCAGTATTTT.

The genes are TRBV20-1 and TRBJ2-7; no clear D. Trimming took 3 bases from V and 3 from J, leaving 6 bases between them. Germline CDR1 DFQATT, CDR2 SNEGSKA (reference sequence). The CDR3 totals 11 residues. CDR3 protein: CSARSYYEQYV. In nucleotides, the CDR3 is TGCAGTGCTAGGAGTTACTACGAGCAGTACGTC.

This clone was counted a few times. V is TRBV28 and J is TRBJ1-1; the D is unclear. V dropped 6 bases and J dropped 0 bases, with 14 bases sitting between them. Germline V CDR1 and CDR2: MDHEN, SYDVKM. The CDR3 totals 15 residues. The CDR3 DNA is TGTGCCAGCAGCCCCAGGCCAGACATGAACACTGAAGCTTTCTTT. Residues: CASSPRPDMNTEAFF.

This chain uses TRBV5-4 with TRBJ1-4; 7 bases are a match to TRBD1. V shed 4 bases, J shed 8 bases, and the junction held 5 bases outside the gene matches. Germline V gene data show CDR1 as SGHNT and CDR2 as YYREEE (reference sequence). This CDR3 is built from 13 residues. CDR3 DNA sequence: TGTGCCAGCAGCCAACAGGGGAACGAAAAACTGTTTTTT. Its protein is CASSQQGNEKLFF.

V usage is TRBV6-2 or TRBV6-3 and J usage is TRBJ2-7; TRBD2 aligns across 12 bases. This CDR3 is built from 16 residues. V lost 0 bases to trimming and J lost 4 bases; unmatched junction nucleotides: 4. Germline values: CDR1 MNHEY, CDR2 SVGEGT. The CDR3 protein is CASSYSRLAGDYEQYV. In DNA, the CDR3 is TGTGCCAGCAGTTACTCTAGACTAGCGGGAGATTACGAGCAGTACGTC.

The chain uses TRBV27 and TRBJ1-1; D ambiguous. The germline gives CDR1 MNHEY, CDR2 SMNVEV (reference sequence). The CDR3 runs 13 residues. Trimming cost V 5 bases and J 1 base, with 8 bases left between them. CDR3: CASSPTPNTEAFF. The CDR3 DNA sequence: TGTGCCAGCAGTCCGACTCCGAACACTGAAGCTTTCTTT.

The V and J genes are TRBV5-4 and TRBJ1-2, with D perhaps TRBD1 (5 bases). Germline V CDR1 and CDR2: SGHNT, YYREEE (reference sequence). The V and J ends lost 0 bases and 2 bases respectively, with 8 bases between them. The CDR3 has 14 residues. CDR3 bases: TGTGCCAGCAGCTTGGGACAGAAAAACTATGGCTACACCTTC. Translated, it gives CASSLGQKNYGYTF.

The genes are TRBV19 and TRBJ2-5; 9 bases line up with TRBD2. The CDR3 covers 14 residues. V trimming: 6 bases; J trimming: 5 bases; junction bases outside the gene matches: 7. Germline lookup yields CDR1 LNHDA and CDR2 SQIVND (reference sequence). The CDR3 nucleotides are TGTGCCAGTAGAGGCGGGAGGGCCTTCGAGACCCAGTACTTC. Translation gives CASRGGRAFETQYF.

V is TRBV5-1 and J is TRBJ2-1; 13 positions agree with TRBD2. V shed 4 bases, J shed 0 bases, and the junction held 7 bases outside the gene matches. The germline V gene has CDR1 SGHRS and CDR2 YFSETQ. The CDR3 runs to 18 residues. The CDR3 DNA reads TGCGCCAGCAGCCCCTGGACTAGCGGGGGAGGCTCCTACAATGAGCAGTTCTTC. This codes for CASSPWTSGGGSYNEQFF.

The chain links TRBV6-5 to TRBJ2-5; the match to TRBD2 covers 11 bases. Looked up from germline, CDR1 is MNHEY and CDR2 is SVGAGI. There are 16 residues in the CDR3. J lost 8 bases, V lost 4 bases, and 12 bases had no gene match. The chain's CDR3 is CASSSLAGGIRDTQYF. The CDR3 DNA sequence: TGTGCCAGCAGTTCTCTAGCGGGGGGAATAAGAGATACCCAGTACTTC.

The V gene is TRBV12-3 or TRBV12-4, the J gene TRBJ1-4, with D perhaps matching TRBD1 (6 bases). Between the trimmed V and J ends, which lost 9 bases and 4 bases, there was a span of 12 bases. The CDR3 is 13 residues long. The CDR3 spells CASWRQDNEKLFF. CDR3 sequence (DNA): TGTGCCAGTTGGAGACAGGATAATGAAAAACTGTTTTTT.

This clone was seen a handful of times. The V gene is TRBV15, the J gene TRBJ1-1, with D possibly matching TRBD1 (6 bases). The CDR3 covers 14 residues. Germline lookup yields CDR1 LNHNV and CDR2 YYDKDF (reference sequence). Trimming removed 6 bases from V and 6 bases from J, with 17 bases in between. The CDR3 bases are TGTGCCACCAGTACATCGAGCAGGGGACCTGAAGCTTTCTTT. Encoded protein: CATSTSSRGPEAFF.

The chain joins TRBV19 to TRBJ2-3; a weak D match, TRBD2 (5 bases). The CDR3 length is 12 residues. Germline CDR1 and CDR2: LNHDA and SQIVND (reference sequence). Trimming stripped 6 bases from V and 7 bases from J, with 11 bases between. CDR3: CASSTRVNTQYF. The CDR3 DNA sequence: TGTGCCAGTAGCACGCGGGTAAATACGCAGTATTTT.

V gene TRBV6-5 combines with J gene TRBJ2-2, with 12 bases matching TRBD2. The germline V gene encodes CDR1 MNHEY and CDR2 SVGAGI. The V gene end was trimmed by 7 bases and the J gene end by 4 bases; junction bases not matched to a gene: 4. The CDR3 runs to 15 residues. DNA for the CDR3: TGTGCCAGCACGACTAGCGGGGGCCCCACCGGGGAGCTGTTTTTT. Translated, it gives CASTTSGGPTGELFF.

The chain joins TRBV11-2 to TRBJ2-5; maybe TRBD2 (5 bases). The length of the CDR3 is 13 residues. V was trimmed by 3 bases and J by 4 bases, leaving 9 bases between them. CDR1 and CDR2 from the germline V gene are SGHAT and FQNNGV. The DNA for the CDR3 is TGTGCCAGCAGCTTGGGAGCCTTAGAGACCCAGTACTTC. It codes for CASSLGALETQYF.

This chain uses TRBV11-2 with TRBJ2-3; no reliable D call. The CDR3 consists of 13 residues. The V gene's germline CDR1 is SGHAT and CDR2 FQNNGV. V was pared by 3 bases and J by 6 bases, with 10 bases between. Written as DNA, the CDR3 is TGTGCCAGCAGCTTCGCGACTGGGGATACGCAGTATTTT. Translating it yields CASSFATGDTQYF.

J is TRBJ2-7 and V is TRBV28; possible D gene TRBD1, 6 bases. V lost 5 bases, J lost 0 bases, and 11 bases lay in between. The CDR3 is 14 residues long. Per germline, CDR1 MDHEN and CDR2 SYDVKM. This chain's CDR3 is CASSRRGVSYEQYV. CDR3 bases: TGTGCCAGCAGTCGCAGGGGTGTCTCCTACGAGCAGTACGTC.

The chain has TRBV11-3 and TRBJ1-1; TRBD1 matches at 8 bases. The CDR3 length is 13 residues. With 8 bases clipped from V and 1 base from J, the junction kept 3 bases outside the gene matches. Germline values: CDR1 SGHNT, CDR2 YENEEA. CDR3 sequence (DNA): TGTGCCAGCGCGGGACAGGCGAACACTGAAGCTTTCTTT. Protein product: CASAGQANTEAFF.